This TCR beta chain is from a study of T cell repertoires in cytomegalovirus infection. Looking at the study overall: HLA-C-restricted CMV epitopes, recently identified, and well-studied HLA-B-restricted ones were used by the study. Both a matching HLA type and CMV infection were indicated by public TCR beta signatures. The study's findings and limits: HLA-C-restricted, CMV-specific TCR beta clonotypes were dominant ex vivo.

In regard to this clonotype: Its target is not known.

TCRdb fed the reads into MiXCR, producing one record per CDR3 protein. This sample has some 200,000 distinct CDR3 sequences; around 40% occur once, and the top ten carry approximately 59%. The CDR3 sequence is 16 residues long. The germline V gene has CDR1 SGHAT and CDR2 FQNNGV. Between the trimmed V and J ends, which lost 5 bases and 1 base, there was a span of 17 bases. This chain links TRBV11-2 with TRBJ1-1; D is ambiguous. Sequences were derived from CD8+ T cells from cultured PBMCs, sampled from culture after CMV antigen stimulation. The TCR sequence derives from a human donor in good health (CMV status not recorded). Some clones in this sample may be carry-over from other donors' samples. The CDR3 nucleotides read TGTGCCAGCAGCCGCGTGAGGTACACCGAGAACACTGAAGCTTTCTTT. Protein sequence: CASSRVRYTENTEAFF. Using reference TRBV11-2 and TRBJ1-1 for the parts outside the CDR3, the full variable domain is EAGVAQSPRYKIIEKRQSVAFWCNPISGHATLYWYQQILGQGPKLLIQFQNNGVVDDSQLPKDRFSAERLKGVDSTLKIQPAKLEDSAVYLCASSRVRYTENTEAFFGQGTRLTVV.